What follows are 20 T cell receptor beta chains derived from one specimen sequenced in a study of T cell repertoires in cytomegalovirus infection. TCRdb independently ran MiXCR on the reads; one entry per CDR3 protein. This table holds approximately 500,000 distinct CDR3 sequences, approximately 15% found once. Sequenced sample: CD8+ T cells from PBMCs. The receptor set was obtained from a human donor in good health (CMV status not recorded). Some clones in this sample may be carry-over from other donors' samples.

This clonotype showed up just a few times. The chain recombines TRBV9 with TRBJ2-7; possibly TRBD2 for D (5 bases). Trimming shortened V by 0 bases and J by 2 bases, and 15 bases separated the two germline ends. This CDR3 is built from 16 residues. Germline CDR1 is SGDLS and CDR2 is YYNGEE. The CDR3 DNA reads TGTGCCAGCAGCGTAGCGGCAGGACTCTTACCCTACGAGCAGTACTTC. It codes for CASSVAAGLLPYEQYF.

This clonotype was seen many times. The chain links TRBV7-3 to TRBJ2-7; 7 bases are a match to TRBD2. Germline lookup yields CDR1 SGHTA and CDR2 FQGTGA. The CDR3 sequence is 13 residues long. V gave up 5 bases and J gave up 2 bases; unmatched junction bases: 3. Written as DNA, the CDR3 is TGTGCCAGCAGCCCGGGGGGAACCTACGAGCAGTACTTC. Amino acids: CASSPGGTYEQYF.

V gene TRBV4-1 combines with J gene TRBJ1-1, with D perhaps TRBD1 (5 bases). Between the trimmed V and J ends, which lost 0 bases and 0 bases, there was a span of 11 bases. CDR1 is MGHRA, CDR2 YSYEKL, per germline. CDR3 size: 16 residues. The CDR3, as DNA: TGCGCCAGCAGCCAAGACCCAGGGTTTCTGAACACTGAAGCTTTCTTT. Translation: CASSQDPGFLNTEAFF.

This clonotype has only a few counts. The genes are TRBV27 and TRBJ2-7; a possible D gene is TRBD1 (5 bases). Germline loops: CDR1 MNHEY, CDR2 SMNVEV (reference sequence). The CDR3 sequence is 14 residues long. V was pared by 4 bases and J by 0 bases, with 10 bases between. The chain's CDR3 is CASSSTELSYEQYF. CDR3 in DNA: TGTGCCAGCAGTTCGACAGAGCTCTCCTACGAGCAGTACTTC.

This clonotype appeared many times. CDR3 in amino acids: CASSLGRVSTDTQYF. CDR3 nucleotide sequence: TGTGCCAGCAGCTTAGGTCGGGTCAGCACAGATACGCAGTATTTT. The chain joins TRBV7-6 to TRBJ2-3, with D unresolved. Germline V gene sequence: CDR1 SGHVS, CDR2 FNYEAQ. The CDR3 length is 15 residues. V was pared by 1 base and J by 0 bases, with 8 bases between.

This clonotype has more than one count but fewer than ten. The chain couples TRBV2 to TRBJ2-6; 8 nucleotides align to TRBD2. Unmatched junction bases numbered 6, after V lost 5 bases and J lost 0 bases. This CDR3 spans 17 amino acids. Germline V gene lookup returns CDR1 SNHLY and CDR2 FYNNEI. CDR3 sequence (DNA): TGTGCCAGCAGTAAGCTAGCGGGTAACTCTGGGGCCAACGTCCTGACTTTC. It yields the protein CASSKLAGNSGANVLTF.

Ten or more counts support this clonotype. The chain uses TRBV12-3 or TRBV12-4 and TRBJ2-5; 7 positions match TRBD2. The CDR3 extends over 15 amino acids. V trimming: 3 bases; J trimming: 4 bases; junction bases outside the gene matches: 8. This CDR3 is CASSFRTGEGETQYF. The CDR3 coding sequence is TGTGCCAGCAGTTTTAGGACCGGGGAGGGAGAGACCCAGTACTTC.

The gene calls are TRBV2 and TRBJ2-5; 8 nucleotides agree with TRBD2. J gave up 5 bases and V 2 bases, and 10 bases lay outside the gene matches. Germline CDR1 reads SNHLY; CDR2 reads FYNNEI. The CDR3 sequence is 16 residues long. The CDR3 sequence: CASSEQKGLGGETQYF. The CDR3 coding sequence is TGTGCCAGCAGTGAACAAAAGGGACTAGGAGGGGAGACCCAGTACTTC.

Ten or more counts support this clonotype. The gene calls are TRBV4-1 and TRBJ2-7; no reliable D call. The CDR3 is made up of 13 amino acids. Trimming removed 1 base at V and 5 bases at J, with 9 bases between. From germline, CDR1 is MGHRA and CDR2 YSYEKL. Here the CDR3 DNA reads TGCGCCAGCAGCCAAGCGGTGGCTCACGAGCAGTACTTC. The encoded protein is CASSQAVAHEQYF.

This clonotype was seen a few times. The rearrangement links TRBV5-1 to TRBJ2-3; D not certain. Germline loops: CDR1 SGHRS, CDR2 YFSETQ. Trimming removed 2 bases at V and 3 bases at J, with 13 bases between. The CDR3 totals 15 residues. CDR3 in amino acids: CASSFGLRKTDTQYF. CDR3 nucleotides: TGCGCCAGCAGCTTCGGGCTGAGGAAGACAGATACGCAGTATTTT.

Comment on this clonotype: With a much larger clone just one base away, this may be a read error. Here the CDR3 reads CASSQDGLSGSSYEQFF. CDR3 DNA: TGCGCCAGCAGCCAAGATGGTTTGTCGGGGAGCTCCTACGAGCAGTTCTTC. The chain recombines TRBV4-1 with TRBJ2-7; the D gene is possibly TRBD2 (5 bases). The DNA end favors TRBJ2-1, so the J call may be wrong. Germline V gene data show CDR1 as MGHRA and CDR2 as YSYEKL. The CDR3 spans 17 residues.

As to this clonotype: Given a much more abundant clone one base away, this may be a read error. The chain employs TRBV12-3 or TRBV12-4 and TRBJ1-2; perhaps TRBD1 as D (5 bases). The CDR3 consists of 17 residues. V was clipped by 2 bases and J by 4 bases, with 20 bases between them. The CDR3 DNA reads as TGTGCCAGCAGTTTATCTCTGTGGGGACGCGGGTTCTATGGCTACACCTTC. This codes for CASSLSLWGRGFYGYTF.

Ten or more counts support this clonotype. This sequence joins TRBV6-1 and TRBJ2-7; 13 nucleotides align to TRBD2. From germline, CDR1 is MNHNS and CDR2 SASEGT. V lost 0 bases, J lost 4 bases, and 3 bases stayed unmatched. This CDR3 is built from 16 residues. The CDR3, as DNA: TGTGCCAGCAGTGAAGCCTTGGGACTAGCGGGATACGAGCAGTACTTC. Translating gives CASSEALGLAGYEQYF.

The chain uses TRBV28 and TRBJ2-6; 7 bases agree with TRBD1. Looked up from germline, CDR1 is MDHEN and CDR2 is SYDVKM. J lost 2 bases, V lost 6 bases, and 13 bases had no gene match. The CDR3 contains 18 residues. The chain's CDR3 is CASRTQGTSLPGANVLTF. In nucleotides, the CDR3 is TGTGCCAGCAGGACACAGGGGACAAGCCTCCCTGGGGCCAACGTCCTGACTTTC.

This clonotype was detected many times. This rearrangement joins TRBV27 to TRBJ2-7; possibly TRBD1 or TRBD2 for D (5 bases each). Deletions cut 6 bases from V and 7 bases from J, with 22 bases between. The CDR3 loop spans 15 amino acids. Looked up from germline, CDR1 is MNHEY and CDR2 is SMNVEV (reference sequence). The CDR3 protein is CASSPQGPRAWEQYF. CDR3 DNA sequence: TGTGCCAGCAGCCCTCAGGGACCTCGCGCCTGGGAGCAGTACTTC.

This clonotype was observed many times. The chain carries TRBV12-5 and TRBJ1-5, with D tentatively TRBD1 (6 bases). Germline V gives CDR1 LGHNT, CDR2 FRNRAP. The CDR3 covers 14 residues. Trimming left V 0 bases short and J 5 bases short, with 8 bases between. The CDR3 loop is CASGLVAGDQPQHF. CDR3 coding DNA: TGTGCTAGTGGTTTGGTAGCAGGGGATCAGCCCCAGCATTTT.

The gene calls are TRBV19 and TRBJ2-7, with D perhaps matching TRBD1 (7 bases). Trimming removed 4 bases at V and 2 bases at J, with 15 bases between. CDR3 length equals 15 residues. Germline V gene lookup returns CDR1 LNHDA and CDR2 SQIVND (reference sequence). The CDR3 here is CASSSRGATTYEQYF. CDR3 DNA: TGTGCCAGTAGTAGCAGGGGGGCAACCACCTACGAGCAGTACTTC.

This clonotype appeared a few times. V usage is TRBV3-1 and J usage is TRBJ2-1, with unresolved D. Trimming took 0 bases from V and 8 from J, leaving 14 bases between them. The CDR3 is made up of 15 amino acids. Germline-derived CDR1 and CDR2 are LGHDT and YNNKEL (reference sequence). CDR3 loop: CASSQDLSAVDEQFF. DNA for the CDR3: TGTGCCAGCAGCCAAGATCTGTCGGCAGTTGATGAGCAGTTCTTC.

The chain has TRBV6-1 and TRBJ1-1; D uncertain. The CDR3 contains 15 residues. Between the trimmed V and J ends, which lost 1 base and 5 bases, there was a span of 14 bases. Germline assignment: CDR1 MNHNS and CDR2 SASEGT. The CDR3 loop is CASSEVAGEYTEAFF. The CDR3, as DNA: TGTGCCAGCAGTGAAGTGGCAGGTGAATATACTGAAGCTTTCTTT.

This clonotype has a handful of counts. The V and J genes are TRBV9 and TRBJ1-1, with D tentatively TRBD1 (6 bases). Germline lookup yields CDR1 SGDLS and CDR2 YYNGEE. This CDR3 has 16 amino acids. With 0 bases removed from V and 4 bases from J, the gap between germline ends came to 16 bases. CDR3 in amino acids: CASSVGVGGHGTEAFF. Written as DNA, the CDR3 is TGTGCCAGCAGCGTAGGGGTAGGGGGTCACGGCACTGAAGCTTTCTTT.